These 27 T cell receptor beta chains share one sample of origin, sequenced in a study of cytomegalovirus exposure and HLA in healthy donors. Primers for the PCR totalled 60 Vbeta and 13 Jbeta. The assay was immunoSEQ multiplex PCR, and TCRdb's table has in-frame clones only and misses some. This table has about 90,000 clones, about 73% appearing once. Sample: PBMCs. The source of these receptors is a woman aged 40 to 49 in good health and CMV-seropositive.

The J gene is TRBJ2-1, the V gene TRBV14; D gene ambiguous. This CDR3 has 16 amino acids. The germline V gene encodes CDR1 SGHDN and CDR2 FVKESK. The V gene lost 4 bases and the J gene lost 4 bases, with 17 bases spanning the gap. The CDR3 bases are TGTGCCAGCAGCCTCCCCGGAGTCGCGGCATACAATGAGCAGTTCTTC. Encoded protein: CASSLPGVAAYNEQFF.

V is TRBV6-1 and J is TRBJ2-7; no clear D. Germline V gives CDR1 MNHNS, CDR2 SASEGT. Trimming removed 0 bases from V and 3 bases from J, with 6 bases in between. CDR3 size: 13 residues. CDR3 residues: CASSEATRYEQYF. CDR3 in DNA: TGTGCCAGCAGTGAAGCGACTCGCTACGAGCAGTACTTC.

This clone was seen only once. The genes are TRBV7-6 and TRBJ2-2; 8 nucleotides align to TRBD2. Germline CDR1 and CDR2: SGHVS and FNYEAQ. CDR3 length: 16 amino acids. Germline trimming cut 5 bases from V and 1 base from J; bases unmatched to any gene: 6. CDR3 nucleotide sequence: TGTGCCAGCAGCCTACGGGGGGGGGAGAACACCGGGGAGCTGTTTTTT. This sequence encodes CASSLRGGENTGELFF.

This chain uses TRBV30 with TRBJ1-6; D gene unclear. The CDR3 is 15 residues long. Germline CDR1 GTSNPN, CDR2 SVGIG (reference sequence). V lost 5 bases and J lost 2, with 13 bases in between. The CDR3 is CAWHTEGTYNSPLHF. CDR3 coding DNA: TGTGCCTGGCATACCGAGGGTACCTATAATTCACCCCTCCACTTT.

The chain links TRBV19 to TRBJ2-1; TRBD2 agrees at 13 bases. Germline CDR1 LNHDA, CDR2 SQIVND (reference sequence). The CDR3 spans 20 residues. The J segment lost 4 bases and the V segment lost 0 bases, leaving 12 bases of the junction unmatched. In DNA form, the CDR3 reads TGTGCCAGTAGTATAGATGGGACTAGCGGGACCTTGGGGCTATACAATGAGCAGTTCTTC. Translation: CASSIDGTSGTLGLYNEQFF.

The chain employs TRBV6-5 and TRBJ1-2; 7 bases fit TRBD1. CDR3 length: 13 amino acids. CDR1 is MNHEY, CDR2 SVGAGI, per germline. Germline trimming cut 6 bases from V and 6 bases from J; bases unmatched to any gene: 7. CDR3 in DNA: TGTGCCAGCAGCGGACAGGCTGGAGATGGCTACACCTTC. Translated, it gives CASSGQAGDGYTF.

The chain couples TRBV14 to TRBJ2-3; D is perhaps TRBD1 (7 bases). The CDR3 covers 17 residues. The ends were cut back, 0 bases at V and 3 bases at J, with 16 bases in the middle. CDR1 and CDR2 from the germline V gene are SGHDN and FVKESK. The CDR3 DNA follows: TGTGCCAGCAGCCAAGATCCAGGGGGGAGTCTGACAGATACGCAGTATTTT. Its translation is CASSQDPGGSLTDTQYF.

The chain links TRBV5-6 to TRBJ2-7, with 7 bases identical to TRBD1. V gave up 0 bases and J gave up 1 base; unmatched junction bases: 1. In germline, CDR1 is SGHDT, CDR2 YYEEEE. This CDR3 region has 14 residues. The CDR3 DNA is TGTGCCAGCAGCTTGGACAGGGGATCCTACGAGCAGTACTTC. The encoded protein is CASSLDRGSYEQYF.

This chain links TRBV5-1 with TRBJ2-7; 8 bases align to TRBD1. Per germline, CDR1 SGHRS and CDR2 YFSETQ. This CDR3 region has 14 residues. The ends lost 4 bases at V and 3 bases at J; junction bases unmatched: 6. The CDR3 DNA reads TGCGCCAGCAGCAGGGGGACAGGCTACTACGAGCAGTACTTC. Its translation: CASSRGTGYYEQYF.

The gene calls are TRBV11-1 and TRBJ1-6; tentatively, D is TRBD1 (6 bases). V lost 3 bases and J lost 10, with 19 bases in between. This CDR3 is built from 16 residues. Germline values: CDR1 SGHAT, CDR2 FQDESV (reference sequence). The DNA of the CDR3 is TGTGCCAGCAGCTTGGGGGGGCCTGACTCCGGGTCACCCCTCCACTTT. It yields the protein CASSLGGPDSGSPLHF.

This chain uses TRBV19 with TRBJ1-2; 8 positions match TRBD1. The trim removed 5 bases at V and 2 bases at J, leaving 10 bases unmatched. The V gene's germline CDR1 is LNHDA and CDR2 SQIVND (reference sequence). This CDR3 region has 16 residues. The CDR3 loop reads CASSDQGAARNYGYTF. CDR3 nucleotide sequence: TGTGCCAGTAGTGACCAGGGGGCAGCGCGGAACTATGGCTACACCTTC.

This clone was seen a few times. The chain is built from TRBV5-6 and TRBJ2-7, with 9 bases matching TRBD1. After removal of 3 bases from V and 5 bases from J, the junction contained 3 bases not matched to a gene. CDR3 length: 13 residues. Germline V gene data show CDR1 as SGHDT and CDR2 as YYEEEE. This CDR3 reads CASSSGQGDEQYF. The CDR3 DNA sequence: TGTGCCAGCAGCTCGGGACAGGGTGACGAGCAGTACTTC.

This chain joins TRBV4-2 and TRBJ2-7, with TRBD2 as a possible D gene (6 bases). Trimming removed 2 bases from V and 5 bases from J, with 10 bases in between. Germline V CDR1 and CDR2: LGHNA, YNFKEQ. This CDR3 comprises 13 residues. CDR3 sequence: CASSQQVADEQYF. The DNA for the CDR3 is TGTGCCAGCAGCCAACAGGTAGCGGACGAGCAGTACTTC.

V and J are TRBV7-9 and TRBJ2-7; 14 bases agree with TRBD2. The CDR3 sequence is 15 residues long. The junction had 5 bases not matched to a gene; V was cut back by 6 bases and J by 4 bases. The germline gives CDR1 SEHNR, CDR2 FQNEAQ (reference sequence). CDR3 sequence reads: CASRPGLAGVYEQYF. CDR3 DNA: TGTGCCAGCAGGCCGGGACTAGCGGGAGTGTACGAGCAGTACTTC.

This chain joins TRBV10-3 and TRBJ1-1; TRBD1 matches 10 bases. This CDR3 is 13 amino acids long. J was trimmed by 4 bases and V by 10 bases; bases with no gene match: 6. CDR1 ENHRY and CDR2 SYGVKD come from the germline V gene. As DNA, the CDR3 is TGTGCCACCTCGACAGGGGGCACCACTGAAGCTTTCTTT. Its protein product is CATSTGGTTEAFF.

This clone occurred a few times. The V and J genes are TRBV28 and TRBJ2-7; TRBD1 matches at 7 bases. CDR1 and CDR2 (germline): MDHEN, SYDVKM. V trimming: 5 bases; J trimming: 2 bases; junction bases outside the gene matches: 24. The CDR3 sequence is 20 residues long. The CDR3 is CASSAYIGQAYTPWAYEQYF. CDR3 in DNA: TGTGCCAGCAGTGCTTATATCGGACAGGCCTATACACCGTGGGCCTACGAGCAGTACTTC.

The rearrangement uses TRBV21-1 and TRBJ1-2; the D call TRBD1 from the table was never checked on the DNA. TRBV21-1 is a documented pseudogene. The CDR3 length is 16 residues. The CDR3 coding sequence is TGTGCCAGCAGCAAAGTTCGGGACAGGGGGCAATATGGCTACACCTTC. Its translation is CASSKVRDRGQYGYTF.

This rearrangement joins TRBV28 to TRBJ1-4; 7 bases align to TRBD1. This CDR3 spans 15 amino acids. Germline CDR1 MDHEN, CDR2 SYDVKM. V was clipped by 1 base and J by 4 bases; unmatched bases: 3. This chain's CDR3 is CASSLFTGVNEKLFF. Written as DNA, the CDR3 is TGTGCCAGCAGTTTATTTACAGGGGTTAATGAAAAACTGTTTTTT.

The CDR3 protein is CASSTETGETQYF. The CDR3 nucleotides are TGCGCCAGCAGCACAGAGACAGGAGAGACCCAGTACTTC. The rearrangement uses TRBV5-1 and TRBJ2-5, with D maybe TRBD1 (6 bases). Germline V gene lookup returns CDR1 SGHRS and CDR2 YFSETQ. The CDR3 runs 13 residues. The V end lost 4 bases, the J end lost 4 bases, and 11 bases lay between the germline ends.

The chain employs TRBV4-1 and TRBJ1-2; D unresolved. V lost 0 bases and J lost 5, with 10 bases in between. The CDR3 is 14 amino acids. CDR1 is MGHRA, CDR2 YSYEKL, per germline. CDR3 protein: CASSQEGRGYGYTF. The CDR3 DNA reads TGCGCCAGCAGCCAAGAGGGTCGAGGTTATGGCTACACCTTC.

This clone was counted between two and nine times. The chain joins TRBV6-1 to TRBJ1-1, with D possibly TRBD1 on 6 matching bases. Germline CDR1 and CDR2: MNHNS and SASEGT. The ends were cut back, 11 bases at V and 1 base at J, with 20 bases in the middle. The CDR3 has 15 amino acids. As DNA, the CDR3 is TGTGCCTCCCGGGACCTCGCACAGGGGAACACTGAAGCTTTCTTT. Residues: CASRDLAQGNTEAFF.

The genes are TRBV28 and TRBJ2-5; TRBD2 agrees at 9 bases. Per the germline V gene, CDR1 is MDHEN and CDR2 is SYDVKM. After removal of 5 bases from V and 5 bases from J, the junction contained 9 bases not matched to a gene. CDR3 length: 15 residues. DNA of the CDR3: TGTGCCAGCAGTGTGCGGGAGGGAGGGAAGGAGACCCAGTACTTC. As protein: CASSVREGGKETQYF.

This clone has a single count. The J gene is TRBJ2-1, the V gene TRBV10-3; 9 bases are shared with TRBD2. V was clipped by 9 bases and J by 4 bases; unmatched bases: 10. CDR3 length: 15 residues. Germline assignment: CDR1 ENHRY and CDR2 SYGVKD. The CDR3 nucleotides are TGTGCCATATTAGCGGGAGCTTTAGCTTACAATGAGCAGTTCTTC. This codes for CAILAGALAYNEQFF.

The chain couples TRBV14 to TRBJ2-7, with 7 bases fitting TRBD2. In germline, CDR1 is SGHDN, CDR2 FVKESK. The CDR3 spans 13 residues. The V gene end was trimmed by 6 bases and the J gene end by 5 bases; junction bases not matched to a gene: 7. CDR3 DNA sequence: TGTGCCAGCAGACAACGGGGGGTGGACGAGCAGTACTTC. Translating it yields CASRQRGVDEQYF.

As DNA, the CDR3 is TGTGCCAGCAGCTTAGGGGGGTCGGAAGGGAGGGCCCGCGAGCAGTACTTC. Amino acids: CASSLGGSEGRAREQYF. V and J are TRBV7-9 and TRBJ2-7, with 7 bases lining up with TRBD2. V trimming: 1 base; J trimming: 6 bases; junction bases outside the gene matches: 15. CDR1 and CDR2 from the germline V gene are SEHNR and FQNEAQ (reference sequence). The CDR3 totals 17 residues.

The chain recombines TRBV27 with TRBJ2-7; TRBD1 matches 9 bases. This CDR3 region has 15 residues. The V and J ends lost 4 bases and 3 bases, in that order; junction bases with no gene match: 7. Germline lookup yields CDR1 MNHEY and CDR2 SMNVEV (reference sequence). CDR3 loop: CASSSPGTGIYEQYF. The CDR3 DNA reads TGTGCCAGCAGTTCCCCCGGGACAGGGATCTACGAGCAGTACTTC.

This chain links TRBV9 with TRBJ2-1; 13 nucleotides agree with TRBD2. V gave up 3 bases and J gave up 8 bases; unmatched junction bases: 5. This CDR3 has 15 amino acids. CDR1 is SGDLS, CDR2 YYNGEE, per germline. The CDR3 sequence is CASSASGLAGYEQFF. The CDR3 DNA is TGTGCCAGCAGCGCATCGGGACTAGCGGGATATGAGCAGTTCTTC.